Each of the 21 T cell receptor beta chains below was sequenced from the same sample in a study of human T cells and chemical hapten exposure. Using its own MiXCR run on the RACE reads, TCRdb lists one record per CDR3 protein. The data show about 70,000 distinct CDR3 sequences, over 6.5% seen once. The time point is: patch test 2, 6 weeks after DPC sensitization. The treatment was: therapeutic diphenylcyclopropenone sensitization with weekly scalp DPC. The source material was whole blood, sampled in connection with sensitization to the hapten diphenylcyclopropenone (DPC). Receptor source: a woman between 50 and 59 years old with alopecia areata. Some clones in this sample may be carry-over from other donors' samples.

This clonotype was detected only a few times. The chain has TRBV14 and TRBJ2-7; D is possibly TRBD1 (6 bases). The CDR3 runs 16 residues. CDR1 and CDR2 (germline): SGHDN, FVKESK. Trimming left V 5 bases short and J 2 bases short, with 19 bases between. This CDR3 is CASSGSTGIYTYEQYF. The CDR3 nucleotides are TGTGCCAGCAGCGGATCGACAGGAATTTACACCTACGAGCAGTACTTC.

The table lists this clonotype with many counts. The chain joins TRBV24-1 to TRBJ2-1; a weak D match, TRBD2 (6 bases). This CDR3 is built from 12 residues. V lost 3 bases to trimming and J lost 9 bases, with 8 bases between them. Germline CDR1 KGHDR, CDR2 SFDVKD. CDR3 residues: CATSDLTSEQFF. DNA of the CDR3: TGTGCCACCAGTGATCTGACTAGTGAGCAGTTCTTC.

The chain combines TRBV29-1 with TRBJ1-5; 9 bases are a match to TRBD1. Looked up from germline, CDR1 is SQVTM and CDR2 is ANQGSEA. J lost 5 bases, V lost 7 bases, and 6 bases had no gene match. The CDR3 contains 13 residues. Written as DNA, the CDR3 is TGCAGCGCAGCGGACAGGGGAGATCAGCCCCAGCATTTT. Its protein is CSAADRGDQPQHF. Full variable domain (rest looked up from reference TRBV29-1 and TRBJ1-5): SAVISQKPSRDICQRGTSLTIQCQVDSQVTMMFWYRQQPGQSLTLIATANQGSEATYESGFVIDKFPISRPNLTFSTLTVSNMSPEDSSIYLCSAADRGDQPQHFGDGTRLSIL.

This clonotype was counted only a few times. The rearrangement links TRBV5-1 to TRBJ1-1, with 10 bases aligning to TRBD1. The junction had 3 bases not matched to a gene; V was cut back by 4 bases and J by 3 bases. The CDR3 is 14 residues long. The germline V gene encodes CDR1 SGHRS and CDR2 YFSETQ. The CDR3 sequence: CASSPGQGYTEAFF. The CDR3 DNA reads TGCGCCAGCAGCCCGGGACAGGGGTACACTGAAGCTTTCTTT.

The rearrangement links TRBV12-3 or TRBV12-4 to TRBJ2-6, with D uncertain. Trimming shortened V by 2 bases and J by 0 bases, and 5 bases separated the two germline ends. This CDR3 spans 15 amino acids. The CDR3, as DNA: TGTGCCAGCAGTTTAATGGCCTCTGGGGCCAACGTCCTGACTTTC. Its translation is CASSLMASGANVLTF.

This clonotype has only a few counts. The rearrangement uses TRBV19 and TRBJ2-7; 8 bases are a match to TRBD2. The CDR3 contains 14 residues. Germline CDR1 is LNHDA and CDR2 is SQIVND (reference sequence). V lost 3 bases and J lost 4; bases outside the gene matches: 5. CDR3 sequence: CASSISGGGYEQYF. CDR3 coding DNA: TGTGCCAGTAGTATCTCGGGGGGGGGTTACGAGCAGTACTTC.

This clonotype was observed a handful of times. The DNA for the CDR3 is TGCAGCGTTGAAGATCGGGCTAGGGGGGGGTACAATGAGCAGTTCTTC. Translating gives CSVEDRARGGYNEQFF. The rearrangement links TRBV29-1 to TRBJ2-1; perhaps TRBD2 as D (7 bases). With 0 bases removed from V and 4 bases from J, the gap between germline ends came to 16 bases. The germline V gene has CDR1 SQVTM and CDR2 ANQGSEA. There are 16 residues in the CDR3.

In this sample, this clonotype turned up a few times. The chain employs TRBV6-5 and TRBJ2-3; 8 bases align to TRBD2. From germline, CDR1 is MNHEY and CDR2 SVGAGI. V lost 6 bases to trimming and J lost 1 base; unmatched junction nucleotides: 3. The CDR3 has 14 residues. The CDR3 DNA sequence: TGTGCCAGCAGGACTAGCGAGGGCACAGATACGCAGTATTTT. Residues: CASRTSEGTDTQYF.

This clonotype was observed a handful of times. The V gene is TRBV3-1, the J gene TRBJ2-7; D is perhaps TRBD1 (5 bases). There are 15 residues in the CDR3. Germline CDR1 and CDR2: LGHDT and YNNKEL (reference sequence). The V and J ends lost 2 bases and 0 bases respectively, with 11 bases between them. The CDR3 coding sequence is TGTGCCAGCAGCCAACTGGACACGTACTCCTACGAGCAGTACTTC. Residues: CASSQLDTYSYEQYF.

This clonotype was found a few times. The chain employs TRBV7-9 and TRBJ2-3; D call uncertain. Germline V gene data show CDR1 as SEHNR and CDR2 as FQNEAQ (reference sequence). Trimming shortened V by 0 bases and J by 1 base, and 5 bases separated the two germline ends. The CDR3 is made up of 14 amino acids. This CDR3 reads CASSLAPGTDTQYF. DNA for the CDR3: TGTGCCAGCAGCTTAGCGCCAGGCACAGATACGCAGTATTTT.

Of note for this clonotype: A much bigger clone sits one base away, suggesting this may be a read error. The CDR3 sequence: CASSLSLGAGRSYGQYF. CDR3 in DNA: TGTGCCAGCAGTTTGTCGCTTGGGGCAGGGAGGTCCTACGGGCAGTACTTC. This chain links TRBV28 with TRBJ2-7; D perhaps matches TRBD2 (6 bases). There are 17 residues in the CDR3. CDR1 and CDR2 from the germline V gene are MDHEN and SYDVKM.

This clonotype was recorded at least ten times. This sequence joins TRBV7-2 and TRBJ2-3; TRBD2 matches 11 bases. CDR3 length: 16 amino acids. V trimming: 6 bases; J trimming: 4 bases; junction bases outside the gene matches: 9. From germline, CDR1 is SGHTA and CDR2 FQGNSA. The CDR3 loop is CASRPQTSGAPDTQYF. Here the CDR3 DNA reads TGTGCCAGCAGACCTCAGACTAGCGGGGCCCCAGATACGCAGTATTTT.

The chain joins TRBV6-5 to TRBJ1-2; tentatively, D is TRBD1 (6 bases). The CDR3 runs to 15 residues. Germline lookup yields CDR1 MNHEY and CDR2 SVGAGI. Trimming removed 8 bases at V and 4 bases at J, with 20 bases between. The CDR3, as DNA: TGTGCCAGCCGAAAGAACAGGGTCCAGCCCTATGGCTACACCTTC. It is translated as CASRKNRVQPYGYTF.

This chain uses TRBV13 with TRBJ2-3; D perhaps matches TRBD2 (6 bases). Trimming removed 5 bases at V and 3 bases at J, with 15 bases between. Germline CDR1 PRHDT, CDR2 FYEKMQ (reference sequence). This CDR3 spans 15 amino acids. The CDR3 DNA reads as TGTGCCAGCAGCCCCCGGTCGGGGACTACAGATACGCAGTATTTT. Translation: CASSPRSGTTDTQYF.

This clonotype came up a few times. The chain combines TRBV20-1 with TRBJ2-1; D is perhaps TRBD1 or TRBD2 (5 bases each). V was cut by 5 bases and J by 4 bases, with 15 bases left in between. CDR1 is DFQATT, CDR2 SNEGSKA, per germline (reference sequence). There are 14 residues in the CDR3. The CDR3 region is CSAGSRDGYNEQFF. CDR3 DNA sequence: TGCAGTGCTGGTTCCCGGGACGGGTACAATGAGCAGTTCTTC.

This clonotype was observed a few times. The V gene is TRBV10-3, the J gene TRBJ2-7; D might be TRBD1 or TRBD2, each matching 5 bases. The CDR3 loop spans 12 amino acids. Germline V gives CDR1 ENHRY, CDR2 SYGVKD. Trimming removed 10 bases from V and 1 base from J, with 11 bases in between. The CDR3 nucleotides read TGTGCCACGGGGCTGGGATCCTACGAGCAGTACTTC. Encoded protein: CATGLGSYEQYF.

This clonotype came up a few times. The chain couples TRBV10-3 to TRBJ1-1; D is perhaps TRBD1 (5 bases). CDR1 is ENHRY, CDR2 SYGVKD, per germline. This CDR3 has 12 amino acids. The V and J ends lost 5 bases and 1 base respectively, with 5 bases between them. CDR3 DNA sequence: TGTGCCATCAGTCAGGGGAACACTGAAGCTTTCTTT. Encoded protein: CAISQGNTEAFF.

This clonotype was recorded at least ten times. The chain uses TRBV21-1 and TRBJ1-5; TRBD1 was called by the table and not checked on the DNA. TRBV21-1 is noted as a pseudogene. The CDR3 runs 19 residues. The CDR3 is CASSKVMPQGPPRGQPQHF. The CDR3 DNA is TGTGCCAGCAGCAAAGTCATGCCACAGGGGCCACCCAGGGGGCAGCCCCAGCATTTT.

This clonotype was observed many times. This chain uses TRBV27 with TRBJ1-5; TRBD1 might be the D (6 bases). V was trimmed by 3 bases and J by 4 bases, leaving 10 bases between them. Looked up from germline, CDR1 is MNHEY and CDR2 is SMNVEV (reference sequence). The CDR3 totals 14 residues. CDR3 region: CASSLIGGNQPQHF. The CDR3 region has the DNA TGTGCCAGCAGTTTGATAGGGGGAAATCAGCCCCAGCATTTT.

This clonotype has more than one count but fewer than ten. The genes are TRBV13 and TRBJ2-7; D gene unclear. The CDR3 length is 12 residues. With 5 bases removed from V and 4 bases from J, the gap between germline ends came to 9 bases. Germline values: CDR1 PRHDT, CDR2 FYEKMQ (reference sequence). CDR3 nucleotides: TGTGCCAGCAGCATCGGGCCTTACGAGCAGTACTTC. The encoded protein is CASSIGPYEQYF. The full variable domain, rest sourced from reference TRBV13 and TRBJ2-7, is AAGVIQSPRHLIKEKRETATLKCYPIPRHDTVYWYQQGPGQDPQFLISFYEKMQSDKGSIPDRFSAQQFSDYHSELNMSSLELGDSALYFCASSIGPYEQYFGPGTRLTVT.

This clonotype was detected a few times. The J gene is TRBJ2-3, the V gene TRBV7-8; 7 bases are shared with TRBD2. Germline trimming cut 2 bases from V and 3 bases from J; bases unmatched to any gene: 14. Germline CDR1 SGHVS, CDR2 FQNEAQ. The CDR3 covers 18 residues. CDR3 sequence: CASSLFGRETSRTDTQYF. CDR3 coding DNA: TGTGCCAGCAGCTTATTTGGGAGGGAGACATCTCGAACAGATACGCAGTATTTT. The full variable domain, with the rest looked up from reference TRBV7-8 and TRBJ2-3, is GAGVSQSPRYKVAKRGQDVALRCDPISGHVSLFWYQQALGQGPEFLTYFQNEAQLDKSGLPSDRFFAERPEGSVSTLKIQRTQQEDSAVYLCASSLFGRETSRTDTQYFGPGTRLTVL.